This T cell receptor (beta chain) is from a study of PD-L1 blockade in urothelial cancer. Study at large: T cells were recovered from blood samples at a median of roughly 150,000.

Sequencing used immunoSEQ multiplex PCR; TCRdb keeps in-frame clones, though not all of them. The sample holds approximately 100,000 clones, 91% seen once. The V and J ends lost 5 bases and 1 base, in that order; junction bases with no gene match: 4. Germline values: CDR1 LGHNT, CDR2 FRNRAP. This CDR3 is 15 amino acids long. The sequencing used PBMCs, collected around atezolizumab (anti-PD-L1) treatment. V and J are TRBV12-5 and TRBJ2-1; the match to TRBD1 covers 8 bases. The origin of this receptor is a woman older than 75 with urothelial cancer. CDR3 coding DNA: TGTGCTAGTGGTAACGACAGGGGATCCTACAATGAGCAGTTCTTC. Encoded protein: CASGNDRGSYNEQFF.